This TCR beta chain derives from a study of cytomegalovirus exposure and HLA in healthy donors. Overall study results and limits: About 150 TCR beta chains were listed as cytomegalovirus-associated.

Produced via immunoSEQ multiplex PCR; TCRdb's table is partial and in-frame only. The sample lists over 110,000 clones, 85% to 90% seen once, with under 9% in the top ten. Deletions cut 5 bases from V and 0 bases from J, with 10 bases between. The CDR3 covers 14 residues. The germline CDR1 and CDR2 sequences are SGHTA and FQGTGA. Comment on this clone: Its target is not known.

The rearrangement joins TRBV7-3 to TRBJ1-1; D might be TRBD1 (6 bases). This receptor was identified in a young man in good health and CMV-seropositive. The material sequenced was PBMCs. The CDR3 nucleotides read TGTGCCAGCAGCAGCACAGGGATGAACACTGAAGCTTTCTTT. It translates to CASSSTGMNTEAFF.